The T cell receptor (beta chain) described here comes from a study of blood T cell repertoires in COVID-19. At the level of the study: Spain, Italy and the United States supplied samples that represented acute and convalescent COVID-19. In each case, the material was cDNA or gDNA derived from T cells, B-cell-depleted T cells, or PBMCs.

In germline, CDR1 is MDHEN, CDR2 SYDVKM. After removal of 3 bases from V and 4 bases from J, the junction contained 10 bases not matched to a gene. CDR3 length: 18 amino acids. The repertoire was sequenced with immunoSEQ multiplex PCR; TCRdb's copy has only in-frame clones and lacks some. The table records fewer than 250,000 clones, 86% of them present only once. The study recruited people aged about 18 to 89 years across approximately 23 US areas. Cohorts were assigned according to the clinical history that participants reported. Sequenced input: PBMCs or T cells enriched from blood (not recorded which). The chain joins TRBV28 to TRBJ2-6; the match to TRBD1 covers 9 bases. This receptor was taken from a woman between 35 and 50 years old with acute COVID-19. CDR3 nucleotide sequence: TGTGCCAGCAGTTTGCCCGGGACAGGGAGGTCCGGGGCCAACGTCCTGACTTTC. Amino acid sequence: CASSLPGTGRSGANVLTF.